This T cell receptor beta chain was documented in a study of regulatory T cells in long-lasting Graves disease. V lost 5 bases and J lost 11, with 13 bases in between. The CDR3 consists of 13 residues. Germline lookup yields CDR1 MNHEY and CDR2 SVGEGT. iRepertoire HTBI primers and Arm-PCR of CDR3 regions built TCR beta libraries. In the original processing: Identification yielded around 58 TRBV and over eleven TRBJ segments across samples. TCRdb reprocessed the multiplex PCR reads via MiXCR and lists one record per CDR3 protein. None of the V and J calls come from the authors' own analysis; TCRdb made them. The sample includes about 220,000 distinct CDR3 sequences, approximately 18% of them seen just once. On this clonotype itself: The antigen is undetermined. Since a far larger clone is one base different, this is likely a read error.

Time point of the sample: newly diagnosed GD, antithyroid drugs for less than 3 months. From PBMCs, RNA was extracted and then used to make the TCR library. The guidelines of the American Thyroid Association were the basis for diagnosing Graves' disease. General observations from the study: Persistent disease showed a preference for TRBV28, TRBJ1-2 and TRBJ2-5.

These data were also filed under a second study, of T cells in Graves' hyperthyroidism and ophthalmopathy. From that paper: The study used the HTBI primer set for a first-round RT-PCR of the TCR CDR3.

The sample in question was peripheral blood mononuclear cells (PBMCs), obtained at new diagnosis, from a patient treated with antithyroid drugs. The TCR was taken from a woman in her twenties or thirties with Graves disease. The chain links TRBV6-2 or TRBV6-3 to TRBJ1-6; a possible D gene is TRBD1 (5 bases). Here the CDR3 reads CASSETDTTPLHF. The CDR3 DNA follows: TGTGCCAGCAGTGAAACGGACACGACACCCCTCCACTTT.